Each of the 3 T cell receptor beta chains below was sequenced from the same sample in a study of Ad26.COV2.S vaccination and SARS-CoV-2 variants. Specified treatment: roughly 18 received Ad26.COV2.S at low or high dose, single or two shots; about 5 received placebo; per-sample allocation not given. Collection of the samples took place on day 63 after the first injection of vaccine or placebo. Here immunoSEQ multiplex PCR was the method, and the copy in TCRdb shows in-frame clones only, minus some. The table has hundreds of thousands of clones, about 87% seen once. Source: peripheral blood, taken in a trial of Ad26.COV2.S vaccine versus placebo. All receptors derive from a person aged 18-65 years who received the Ad26.COV2.S COVID-19 vaccine or a placebo.

The chain links TRBV7-9 to TRBJ1-2; possibly TRBD1 for D (5 bases). The CDR3 is 12 residues long. Deletions cut 3 bases from V and 7 bases from J, with 9 bases between. CDR1 and CDR2 from the germline V gene are SEHNR and FQNEAQ (reference sequence). CDR3 residues: CASSLGESGYTF. For the CDR3, the DNA is TGTGCCAGCAGCTTGGGGGAAAGTGGCTACACCTTC.

This clone showed up just once. The chain carries TRBV9 and TRBJ2-5, with D unclear. Germline V gene data show CDR1 as SGDLS and CDR2 as YYNGEE. Trimming shortened V by 0 bases and J by 1 base, and 13 bases separated the two germline ends. The CDR3 sequence is 16 residues long. CDR3 coding DNA: TGTGCCAGCAGCGTAGCCCTTACGGAACCCCAAGAGACCCAGTACTTC. Translation: CASSVALTEPQETQYF. The full variable domain, its missing parts supplied by reference TRBV9 and TRBJ2-5, is DSGVTQTPKHLITATGQRVTLRCSPRSGDLSVYWYQQSLDQGLQFLIQYYNGEERAKGNILERFSAQQFPDLHSELNLSSLELGDSALYFCASSVALTEPQETQYFGPGTRLLVL.

CDR3 DNA sequence: TGTGCCAGCAGTGACCAGGGGGTTAAATCAGATACGCAGTATTTT. This gives the protein CASSDQGVKSDTQYF. The chain uses TRBV6-4 and TRBJ2-3; 7 nucleotides match TRBD1. This CDR3 has 15 amino acids. Germline CDR1 and CDR2: MRHNA and SNTAGT. Unmatched junction bases numbered 6, after V lost 2 bases and J lost 4 bases.